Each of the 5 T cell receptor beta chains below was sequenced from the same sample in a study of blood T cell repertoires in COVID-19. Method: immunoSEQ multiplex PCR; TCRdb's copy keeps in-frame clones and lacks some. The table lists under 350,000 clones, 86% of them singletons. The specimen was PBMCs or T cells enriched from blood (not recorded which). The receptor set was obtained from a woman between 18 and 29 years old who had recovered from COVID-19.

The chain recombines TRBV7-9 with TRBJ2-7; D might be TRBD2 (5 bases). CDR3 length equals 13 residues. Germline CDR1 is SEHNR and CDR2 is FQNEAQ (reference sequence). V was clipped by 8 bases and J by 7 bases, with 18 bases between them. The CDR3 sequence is CASQRAPTGEQYF. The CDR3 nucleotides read TGTGCCAGCCAGCGAGCCCCGACGGGGGAGCAGTACTTC.

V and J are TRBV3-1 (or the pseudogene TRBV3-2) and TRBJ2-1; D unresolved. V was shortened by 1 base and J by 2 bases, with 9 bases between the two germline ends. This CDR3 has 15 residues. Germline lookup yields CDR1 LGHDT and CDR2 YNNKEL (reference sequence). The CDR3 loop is CASSQAVTTYNEQFF. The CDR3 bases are TGTGCCAGCAGCCAAGCGGTAACTACCTACAATGAGCAGTTCTTC.

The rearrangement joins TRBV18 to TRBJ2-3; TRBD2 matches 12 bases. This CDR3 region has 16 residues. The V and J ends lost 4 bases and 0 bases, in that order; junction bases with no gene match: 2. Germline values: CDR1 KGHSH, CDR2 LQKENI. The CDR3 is CASSRGTSGSTDTQYF. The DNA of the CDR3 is TGTGCCAGCTCACGCGGGACTAGCGGGAGCACAGATACGCAGTATTTT.

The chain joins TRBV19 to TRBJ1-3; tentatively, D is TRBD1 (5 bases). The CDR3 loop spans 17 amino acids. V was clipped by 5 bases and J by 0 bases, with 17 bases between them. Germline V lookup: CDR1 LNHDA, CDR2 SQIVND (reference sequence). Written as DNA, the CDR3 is TGTGCCAGTAGTCCCTTCGGGGGATCCGGCTCTGGAAACACCATATATTTT. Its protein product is CASSPFGGSGSGNTIYF.

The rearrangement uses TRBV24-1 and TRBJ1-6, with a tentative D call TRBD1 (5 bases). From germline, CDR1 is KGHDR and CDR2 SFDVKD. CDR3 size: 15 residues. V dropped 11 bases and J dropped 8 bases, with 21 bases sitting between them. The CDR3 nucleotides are TGTGCCAACAGACACCTGGGGCAGGGATATTCACCCCTCCACTTT. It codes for CANRHLGQGYSPLHF.